These T cell receptor beta chains were read from a single sample in a study of glioma-infiltrating T cells after dendritic cell vaccination. Data came from immunoSEQ multiplex PCR; TCRdb stores just in-frame clones and leaves some out. The top ten clones hold around 1.9% of a sample with some 73,000 clones, approximately 80% of them seen once. Sequenced here: blood, sampled before dendritic cell vaccination. Every receptor here comes from a human donor with glioblastoma. The CDR3 runs from the conserved cysteine through the conserved F or W. The order of the fields is CDR3 length, J gene, D gene, V gene, CDR3 protein. The D gene is left open where the match is weak.

len: 13; j_gene: TRBJ1-5; d_gene: .; v_gene: TRBV19; CDR3aa: CASRDSYNQPQHF
len: 13; j_gene: TRBJ1-1; d_gene: TRBD1; v_gene: TRBV25-1; CDR3aa: CASRGTGDTEAFF
len: 14; j_gene: TRBJ2-5; d_gene: .; v_gene: TRBV10-3; CDR3aa: CAISGRESEETQYF
len: 15; j_gene: TRBJ1-2; d_gene: TRBD1; v_gene: TRBV6-6; CDR3aa: CASNELQGALYGYTF
len: 15; j_gene: TRBJ2-2; d_gene: .; v_gene: TRBV6-1; CDR3aa: CASRVKGVNTGELFF
len: 15; j_gene: TRBJ2-1; d_gene: TRBD2; v_gene: TRBV7-8; CDR3aa: CASSILAGGPNEQFF
len: 17; j_gene: TRBJ1-4; d_gene: TRBD1; v_gene: TRBV5-4; CDR3aa: CASSPSRGQGTNEKLFF
len: 21; j_gene: TRBJ2-6; d_gene: .; v_gene: TRBV18; CDR3aa: CASSPPIKPGVSSSGANVLTF
len: 16; j_gene: TRBJ1-5; d_gene: TRBD1; v_gene: TRBV5-8; CDR3aa: CASSPRRTGPRQPQHF
len: 15; j_gene: TRBJ1-2; d_gene: TRBD1; v_gene: TRBV19; CDR3aa: CASSARDRGVDGYTF
len: 16; j_gene: TRBJ2-2; d_gene: .; v_gene: TRBV7-8; CDR3aa: CASSLSYPANTGELFF
len: 13; j_gene: TRBJ1-5; d_gene: .; v_gene: TRBV6-1; CDR3aa: CAAHSGAWQPQHF
len: 13; j_gene: TRBJ2-1; d_gene: .; v_gene: TRBV4-1; CDR3aa: CASSQVTGGEQFF
len: 16; j_gene: TRBJ1-2; d_gene: TRBD1; v_gene: TRBV9; CDR3aa: CASSVETGRGNYGYTF
len: 13; j_gene: TRBJ1-1; d_gene: .; v_gene: TRBV6-5; CDR3aa: CASSQLMNTEAFF
len: 13; j_gene: TRBJ2-3; d_gene: TRBD2; v_gene: TRBV30; CDR3aa: CAWSAGGLDTQYF
len: 16; j_gene: TRBJ1-5; d_gene: TRBD1; v_gene: TRBV5-6; CDR3aa: CASSSGQVNSNQPQHF
len: 14; j_gene: TRBJ1-2; d_gene: .; v_gene: TRBV7-8; CDR3aa: CASSPQGTLYGYTF
len: 14; j_gene: TRBJ1-5; d_gene: .; v_gene: TRBV6-6; CDR3aa: CASSYGAGSQPQHF
len: 14; j_gene: TRBJ1-1; d_gene: .; v_gene: TRBV13; CDR3aa: CASSLNQGNTEAFF
len: 13; j_gene: TRBJ2-5; d_gene: .; v_gene: TRBV11-3; CDR3aa: CASSSGGGETQYF
len: 15; j_gene: TRBJ2-1; d_gene: .; v_gene: TRBV7-2; CDR3aa: CASSLEGGGLNEQFF
len: 16; j_gene: TRBJ1-3; d_gene: .; v_gene: TRBV9; CDR3aa: CAIPRERFSSGNTIYF
len: 14; j_gene: TRBJ1-2; d_gene: TRBD1; v_gene: TRBV6-6; CDR3aa: CASSQGTGAHGYTF
len: 14; j_gene: TRBJ1-3; d_gene: .; v_gene: TRBV19; CDR3aa: CASKQTASGNTIYF
len: 17; j_gene: TRBJ2-2; d_gene: .; v_gene: TRBV5-1; CDR3aa: CASSLARQRTNTGELFF
len: 16; j_gene: TRBJ2-1; d_gene: .; v_gene: TRBV18; CDR3aa: CASSPGTGVSYNEQFF
len: 14; j_gene: TRBJ1-1; d_gene: .; v_gene: TRBV2; CDR3aa: CAGRQTYLNTEAFF
len: 17; j_gene: TRBJ1-3; d_gene: TRBD1; v_gene: TRBV5-6; CDR3aa: CASSLLGQVSSGNTIYF
len: 14; j_gene: TRBJ2-7; d_gene: TRBD1; v_gene: TRBV7-9; CDR3aa: CASSLGQGFYEQYF
len: 16; j_gene: TRBJ1-5; d_gene: .; v_gene: TRBV7-2; CDR3aa: CASSLVVPGSSQPQHF